Listed here are 32 T cell receptor beta chains from one sample, sequenced in a study of blood T cells in healthy people across ages. A second roughly 6 to 12 cycle PCR used barcoded and J-beta primers. MiXCR, applied by TCRdb to the 5' RACE reads, yields one record per CDR3 protein. The sample holds 650,000 to 950,000 distinct CDR3 sequences, 44% seen once. Sequences were obtained from blood. All receptors derive from a man between 60 and 75 years old in good health.

J is TRBJ2-2 and V is TRBV9, with D possibly matching TRBD2 (6 bases). The length of the CDR3 is 15 residues. Trimming shortened V by 0 bases and J by 9 bases, and 15 bases separated the two germline ends. Germline V CDR1 and CDR2: SGDLS, YYNGEE. CDR3 sequence reads: CASSVDGGGLRELFF. The CDR3 DNA is TGTGCCAGCAGCGTAGACGGGGGTGGTTTGAGGGAGCTGTTTTTT.

CDR3 in DNA: TGTGCCAGCACCCAAGAAAGGGCTCTACAGACCCAGTTCTTC. Translation gives CASTQERALQTQFF. The chain employs TRBV6-2 or TRBV6-3 and TRBJ2-1; D gene ambiguous. CDR1 and CDR2 (germline): MNHEY, SVGEGT. V gave up 7 bases and J gave up 13 bases, with 23 bases separating them. This CDR3 comprises 14 residues.

The gene calls are TRBV6-1 and TRBJ1-3, with 7 bases identical to TRBD1. Unmatched junction bases numbered 8, after V lost 6 bases and J lost 3 bases. Germline V CDR1 and CDR2: MNHNS, SASEGT. CDR3 length equals 15 residues. The DNA of the CDR3 is TGTGCCAGCAGAGAGGGACAGAGGTTTGGAAACACCATATATTTT. Its protein is CASREGQRFGNTIYF.

This clonotype was seen a few times. The chain uses TRBV20-1 and TRBJ2-1; D is uncertain. CDR1 and CDR2 from the germline V gene are DFQATT and SNEGSKA (reference sequence). CDR3 length equals 12 residues. V shed 7 bases and J shed 0 bases, with 7 bases lying between them. CDR3 region: CSGLSSYNEQFF. The CDR3 bases are TGCAGTGGGCTGAGCTCCTACAATGAGCAGTTCTTC.

Of note for this clonotype: The conserved phenylalanine or tryptophan is not found at the CDR3 terminus, so this likely reflects a read error. The chain carries TRBV3-1 and TRBJ2-3, with D perhaps matching TRBD2 (5 bases). V was cut by 4 bases and J by 0 bases, with 8 bases left in between. The CDR3 runs to 14 residues. The germline gives CDR1 LGHDT, CDR2 YNNKEL (reference sequence). CDR3 loop: CASSLSVSTDTQYV. CDR3 DNA sequence: TGTGCCAGCAGCCTTAGCGTTAGCACAGATACGCAGTATGTT.

This clonotype turned up a few times. The chain carries TRBV5-1 and TRBJ1-2, with TRBD1 matching over 9 bases. The CDR3 covers 14 residues. Germline lookup yields CDR1 SGHRS and CDR2 YFSETQ. The junction had 4 bases not matched to a gene; V was cut back by 4 bases and J by 3 bases. The CDR3 coding sequence is TGCGCCAGCAGCCCACAGGGGGCATACTATGGCTACACCTTC. It is translated as CASSPQGAYYGYTF.

This sequence joins TRBV25-1 and TRBJ2-1, with D possibly called TRBD1 or TRBD2 (5 bases each). Germline CDR1 reads MGHDK; CDR2 reads SYGVNS. Trimming cost V 2 bases and J 3 bases, with 17 bases left between them. The CDR3 loop spans 17 amino acids. The CDR3 DNA reads as TGTGCCAGCAGTGAAAGGCCTCTCGGGGCTAGCTACAATGAGCAGTTCTTC. It translates to CASSERPLGASYNEQFF.

The table lists this clonotype with a few counts. This CDR3 reads CASSLVGLAQETQYF. In DNA, the CDR3 is TGTGCCAGCAGCTTAGTTGGGCTAGCTCAAGAGACCCAGTACTTC. The J gene is TRBJ2-5, the V gene TRBV7-2; possible D gene TRBD2, 5 bases. V was clipped by 1 base and J by 2 bases, with 11 bases between them. This CDR3 is built from 15 residues. CDR1 is SGHTA, CDR2 FQGNSA, per germline.

The chain is built from TRBV19 and TRBJ2-3, with D perhaps TRBD1 (5 bases). Trimming took 3 bases from V and 0 from J, leaving 10 bases between them. Germline V gene sequence: CDR1 LNHDA, CDR2 SQIVND (reference sequence). This CDR3 has 15 residues. CDR3 sequence: CASSIWGGSTDTQYF. CDR3 DNA sequence: TGTGCCAGTAGTATCTGGGGCGGTAGCACAGATACGCAGTATTTT. Together with reference TRBV19 and TRBJ2-3, the CDR3 gives the full variable domain: DGGITQSPKYLFRKEGQNVTLSCEQNLNHDAMYWYRQDPGQGLRLIYYSQIVNDFQKGDIAEGYSVSREKKESFPLTVTSAQKNPTAFYLCASSIWGGSTDTQYFGPGTRLTVL.

This clonotype was counted once. The chain has TRBV15 and TRBJ2-1; TRBD2 matches at 9 bases. Trimming removed 1 base from V and 6 bases from J; junction bases left unmatched: 4. The CDR3 is made up of 15 amino acids. The germline CDR1 and CDR2 sequences are LNHNV and YYDKDF (reference sequence). The CDR3 DNA follows: TGTGCCACCAGCAGAGTGCGGGGGGGCCCCAATGAGCAGTTCTTC. This encodes CATSRVRGGPNEQFF.

Many counts were recorded for this clonotype. The chain couples TRBV7-2 to TRBJ2-3; perhaps D is TRBD1 or TRBD2 (5 bases each). Trimming removed 2 bases from V and 1 base from J, with 10 bases in between. The germline CDR1 and CDR2 sequences are SGHTA and FQGNSA. CDR3 size: 15 residues. DNA for the CDR3: TGTGCCAGCAGCTTAACGGGGACCCGCACAGATACGCAGTATTTT. It yields the protein CASSLTGTRTDTQYF.

This chain joins TRBV2 and TRBJ2-1, with no clear D. V lost 5 bases to trimming and J lost 5 bases, with 16 bases between them. The CDR3 consists of 15 residues. Germline V gene lookup returns CDR1 SNHLY and CDR2 FYNNEI. Here the CDR3 DNA reads TGTGCCAGCAGTCCGAGGCGGCTAGTAAACAATGAGCAGTTCTTC. It codes for CASSPRRLVNNEQFF.

For this clonotype: It may be a read error: a sequence one base away is much more abundant. This chain links TRBV3-1 with TRBJ2-3; D possibly corresponds to TRBD1 (6 bases). The CDR3 runs to 14 residues. Germline CDR1 is LGHDT and CDR2 is YNNKEL (reference sequence). The CDR3 region has the DNA TGTGCCAGCAGCCTTAGGACAGCCACAGATGCGCAGTATTTT. This gives the protein CASSLRTATDAQYF.

The genes are TRBV5-1 and TRBJ2-1; D unresolved. CDR1 and CDR2 from the germline V gene are SGHRS and YFSETQ. This CDR3 has 15 amino acids. V was pared by 2 bases and J by 3 bases, with 12 bases between. The CDR3 coding sequence is TGCGCCAGCAGCTTTTATGATTACAGCTACAATGAGCAGTTCTTC. Translation: CASSFYDYSYNEQFF.

The rearrangement links TRBV4-1 to TRBJ2-6; D remains unclear. The germline CDR1 and CDR2 sequences are MGHRA and YSYEKL. The CDR3 has 17 residues. V gave up 1 base and J gave up 0 bases, with 10 bases separating them. CDR3 nucleotides: TGCGCCAGCAGCCAAGTGACGGCAAGCTCTGGGGCCAACGTCCTGACTTTC. This encodes CASSQVTASSGANVLTF.

The chain employs TRBV6-1 and TRBJ2-3, with 12 bases that match TRBD2. Germline V CDR1 and CDR2: MNHNS, SASEGT. The CDR3 consists of 17 residues. V was clipped by 3 bases and J by 4 bases; unmatched bases: 8. The DNA for the CDR3 is TGTGCCAGCAGTGACGCTAAACTAGCGGGGGGACCAGATACGCAGTATTTT. Its protein product is CASSDAKLAGGPDTQYF.

This clonotype was seen a handful of times. This chain connects TRBV27 to TRBJ2-7; the D gene is possibly TRBD1 (5 bases). The CDR3 extends over 14 amino acids. CDR1 is MNHEY and CDR2 is SMNVEV in the germline V gene (reference sequence). V was trimmed by 5 bases and J by 4 bases, leaving 15 bases between them. CDR3 region: CASSPKTAGYEQYF. The CDR3, as DNA: TGTGCCAGCAGTCCAAAAACAGCAGGGTACGAGCAGTACTTC.

The gene calls are TRBV20-1 and TRBJ2-7, with 7 bases fitting TRBD2. The CDR3 is 12 amino acids. The germline V gene encodes CDR1 DFQATT and CDR2 SNEGSKA (reference sequence). V trimming: 4 bases; J trimming: 4 bases; junction bases outside the gene matches: 4. The chain's CDR3 is CSAKRGVYEQYF. The CDR3 DNA reads as TGCAGTGCTAAGCGGGGCGTTTACGAGCAGTACTTC.

To note about this clonotype: A junction boundary mismatches the germline segment, possibly from a read error. The chain joins TRBV7-7 to TRBJ1-5; TRBD1 is a possible D gene (6 bases). This CDR3 has 15 amino acids. Germline V lookup: CDR1 SSHAT, CDR2 FNYEAQ (reference sequence). CDR3 sequence (DNA): TGTGCTAGCATGGTAAGGACAGTCCCGGGTCAGCCCCAGCATTTT. It specifies CASMVRTVPGQPQHF.

Only a few counts were recorded for this clonotype. The rearrangement joins TRBV5-6 to TRBJ1-5; D gene uncertain. CDR3 length: 15 amino acids. Germline loops: CDR1 SGHDT, CDR2 YYEEEE. V was clipped by 0 bases and J by 0 bases, with 7 bases between them. CDR3 in amino acids: CASSLGQISNQPQHF. Written as DNA, the CDR3 is TGTGCCAGCAGCTTGGGACAAATTAGCAATCAGCCCCAGCATTTT.

With regard to this clonotype: The junction shows a germline mismatch at one end, possibly a read error. The DNA for the CDR3 is TGTGCCCTCAGTGGGGGACTAGCGGGGGCGAATGAGCAGTTCTTC. Encoded protein: CALSGGLAGANEQFF. J is TRBJ2-1 and V is TRBV10-3, with 14 bases matching TRBD2. The germline V gene has CDR1 ENHRY and CDR2 SYGVKD. There are 15 residues in the CDR3.

A few counts support this clonotype. V usage is TRBV7-9 and J usage is TRBJ2-2, with 8 bases identical to TRBD2. Germline V lookup: CDR1 SEHNR, CDR2 FQNEAQ (reference sequence). The CDR3 consists of 17 residues. J gave up 7 bases and V 8 bases, and 18 bases lay outside the gene matches. CDR3 sequence: CASRRGSGDGTNGELFF. The CDR3 DNA follows: TGTGCCAGCCGTCGCGGTAGCGGGGATGGGACCAACGGGGAGCTGTTTTTT.

The chain employs TRBV9 and TRBJ1-2; possibly TRBD1 for D (6 bases). Germline V gene lookup returns CDR1 SGDLS and CDR2 YYNGEE. V lost 2 bases and J 7 bases, leaving 15 bases between the germline ends. The CDR3 covers 14 residues. The CDR3 coding sequence is TGTGCCAGCAGCGTTGGAACAGGGTCGCGTGGCTACACCTTC. Protein: CASSVGTGSRGYTF.

The chain links TRBV25-1 to TRBJ1-2; 9 bases match TRBD1. The trim removed 3 bases at V and 8 bases at J, leaving 7 bases unmatched. CDR1 and CDR2 from the germline V gene are MGHDK and SYGVNS. The CDR3 extends over 14 amino acids. The chain's CDR3 is CASSDNRGRSGYTF. As DNA, the CDR3 is TGTGCCAGCAGTGACAACAGGGGGCGGAGCGGCTACACCTTC.

The chain uses TRBV2 and TRBJ1-2; TRBD1 might be the D (6 bases). This CDR3 spans 13 amino acids. In germline, CDR1 is SNHLY, CDR2 FYNNEI. Trimming removed 3 bases at V and 7 bases at J, with 12 bases between. CDR3 in DNA: TGTGCCAGCAGTGAGGACAGTCGGCCTGGCTACACCTTC. Translating gives CASSEDSRPGYTF.

This clonotype was detected a few times. The rearrangement joins TRBV7-2 to TRBJ2-1, with D possibly TRBD1 on 5 matching bases. The germline gives CDR1 SGHTA, CDR2 FQGNSA. Trimming removed 6 bases at V and 10 bases at J, with 13 bases between. The CDR3 is 12 residues long. The CDR3 reads CASSPQGWEQFF. The CDR3 region has the DNA TGTGCCAGCAGTCCCCAGGGTTGGGAGCAGTTCTTC.

In this sample, this clonotype turned up once. The CDR3 nucleotides read TGTGCCAGCATCTACCCGCTGGGGGATCAAGAGACCCAGTACTTC. Translation gives CASIYPLGDQETQYF. J is TRBJ2-5 and V is TRBV6-2 or TRBV6-3; D tentatively fits TRBD1 or TRBD2 (5 bases each). The ends were cut back, 7 bases at V and 2 bases at J, with 17 bases in the middle. The CDR3 length is 15 residues. Germline CDR1 reads MNHEY; CDR2 reads SVGEGT.

The chain carries TRBV5-1 and TRBJ1-5, with D unresolved. This CDR3 spans 15 amino acids. V shed 3 bases and J shed 3 bases, with 13 bases lying between them. Germline V CDR1 and CDR2: SGHRS, YFSETQ. The CDR3 nucleotides read TGCGCCAGCAGCTCAGGTCCGGGGTACAATCAGCCCCAGCATTTT. Protein: CASSSGPGYNQPQHF.

The V and J genes are TRBV29-1 and TRBJ2-2; TRBD2 agrees at 11 bases. From germline, CDR1 is SQVTM and CDR2 ANQGSEA. The J segment lost 1 base and the V segment lost 5 bases, leaving 18 bases of the junction unmatched. The CDR3 runs to 20 residues. CDR3 residues: CSVKTTSGVAGFWNTGELFF. The CDR3 DNA follows: TGCAGCGTTAAGACGACTAGCGGGGTGGCAGGGTTTTGGAACACCGGGGAGCTGTTTTTT.

The chain is built from TRBV30 and TRBJ2-4, with D perhaps given as TRBD1 or TRBD2 (5 bases each). The CDR3 extends over 14 amino acids. V gave up 3 bases and J gave up 1 base, with 10 bases separating them. Germline V CDR1 and CDR2: GTSNPN, SVGIG (reference sequence). The CDR3 spells CAWRGVLAKNIQYF. The CDR3 region has the DNA TGTGCCTGGAGGGGGGTACTGGCCAAAAACATTCAGTACTTC.

The rearrangement uses TRBV7-9 and TRBJ2-7; no clear D gene. Germline CDR1 SEHNR, CDR2 FQNEAQ (reference sequence). V gave up 5 bases and J gave up 2 bases, with 16 bases separating them. The CDR3 runs 15 residues. The CDR3 nucleotides read TGTGCCAGCAGCCGAGTGGTTGCTGGTCCCTACGAGCAGTACTTC. It translates to CASSRVVAGPYEQYF.

The V call is TRBV11-2, the J call TRBJ1-4; a possible D gene is TRBD1 (5 bases). With 3 bases removed from V and 5 bases from J, the gap between germline ends came to 10 bases. Germline V lookup: CDR1 SGHAT, CDR2 FQNNGV. The CDR3 consists of 14 residues. In DNA, the CDR3 is TGTGCCAGCAGCTTGGGACCCCTAAATGAAAAACTGTTTTTT. It translates to CASSLGPLNEKLFF.